This T cell receptor beta chain was documented in a study of cytomegalovirus exposure and HLA in healthy donors. General study results and limits: Only CMV serostatus was available as immune exposure information. Reported findings show TCR beta sequences accurately forecast HLA-A and HLA-B alleles in most subjects. Many donors carried some public TCRs, although rarity characterized most TCR sequences.

Germline V lookup: CDR1 SGHVS, CDR2 FNYEAQ. The CDR3 has 15 amino acids. V lost 5 bases and J 0 bases, leaving 11 bases between the germline ends. A note on this clone: The antigen remains undetermined.

Primers included in the PCR were 60 Vbeta and 13 Jbeta primers. Profiling relied on immunoSEQ multiplex PCR, and the TCRdb table lists in-frame clones only, not all of them. The sample table sets out roughly 120,000 clones. The receptor was derived from a young man in good health and CMV-seronegative. This chain uses TRBV7-6 with TRBJ1-3; D may be TRBD1 (6 bases). Material for sequencing was PBMCs. CDR3 sequence: CASSPQGDSGNTIYF. CDR3 coding DNA: TGTGCCAGCAGCCCACAGGGCGACTCTGGAAACACCATATATTTT.